The next 7 T cell receptor beta chains were all read from a single sample in a study of cytomegalovirus exposure and HLA in healthy donors. The PCR was carried out with 60 Vbeta primers and 13 Jbeta primers. Only in-frame clones appear in the TCRdb table, and some are missing; sequencing was by immunoSEQ multiplex PCR. Here the sample table reports about 160,000 clones. Material: PBMCs. These receptors were collected from a woman aged 55-69 years in good health and CMV-seronegative.

In DNA, the CDR3 is TGTGCCAGCAGCCGAGAGTCCCAGGGTCCTGCGGAAGCTTTCTTT. It codes for CASSRESQGPAEAFF. J is TRBJ1-1 and V is TRBV7-9; a weak D match, TRBD1 (5 bases). Germline V gene lookup returns CDR1 SEHNR and CDR2 FQNEAQ (reference sequence). The CDR3 runs to 15 residues. The germline V and J ends were trimmed by 5 bases and 8 bases, with 21 bases remaining between them. Together with reference TRBV7-9 and TRBJ1-1, the CDR3 gives the full variable domain: DTGVSQNPRHKITKRGQNVTFRCDPISEHNRLYWYRQTLGQGPEFLTYFQNEAQLEKSRLLSDRFSAERPKGSFSTLEIQRTEQGDSAMYLCASSRESQGPAEAFFGQGTRLTVV.

The genes are TRBV7-6 and TRBJ1-4, with 9 bases that match TRBD1. The germline V gene encodes CDR1 SGHVS and CDR2 FNYEAQ. The V and J ends lost 5 bases and 0 bases, in that order; junction bases with no gene match: 7. This CDR3 region has 17 residues. CDR3 protein: CASSRGQGPTTNEKLFF. The CDR3 DNA reads as TGTGCCAGCAGCCGAGGACAGGGGCCCACAACTAATGAAAAACTGTTTTTT.

V gene TRBV4-1 combines with J gene TRBJ2-5; 12 bases are shared with TRBD2. V shed 0 bases and J 5 bases; nucleotides not matched to a gene: 16. There are 20 residues in the CDR3. The germline V gene encodes CDR1 MGHRA and CDR2 YSYEKL. The CDR3 region is CASSQETGLVTSGSRETQYF. The CDR3 bases are TGCGCCAGCAGCCAAGAGACGGGTCTAGTGACTAGCGGGAGTAGGGAGACCCAGTACTTC.

The V call is TRBV7-9, the J call TRBJ2-7; tentative D call: TRBD2 (6 bases). The V gene lost 3 bases and the J gene lost 6 bases, with 15 bases spanning the gap. Germline V gene sequence: CDR1 SEHNR, CDR2 FQNEAQ (reference sequence). The CDR3 extends over 14 amino acids. The CDR3 loop is CASSFGSEGGEQYF. The CDR3 nucleotides read TGTGCCAGCAGCTTCGGGAGTGAGGGCGGCGAGCAGTACTTC.

The chain joins TRBV2 to TRBJ2-5; D possibly corresponds to TRBD1 (7 bases). The CDR3 runs to 15 residues. With 6 bases removed from V and 2 bases from J, the gap between germline ends came to 16 bases. Per germline, CDR1 SNHLY and CDR2 FYNNEI. The CDR3 nucleotides read TGTGCCAGCAGGGAGGCAGGGGGGAGGCAAGAGACCCAGTACTTC. Translated, it gives CASREAGGRQETQYF.

V and J are TRBV7-3 and TRBJ2-3; 12 nucleotides line up with TRBD2. In germline, CDR1 is SGHTA, CDR2 FQGTGA. Trimming removed 4 bases from V and 6 bases from J; junction bases left unmatched: 8. The CDR3 totals 16 residues. The CDR3 sequence: CASSSPSGGASDTQYF. The CDR3 nucleotides are TGTGCCAGCAGCTCTCCTAGCGGGGGGGCATCTGATACGCAGTATTTT.

Concerning this clone itself: Other DNA sequences within the sample encode an identical CDR3. This chain uses TRBV30 with TRBJ1-5; 7 bases agree with TRBD1. Losses at the gene ends were 5 bases for V and 1 base for J; bases not matched to a gene: 2. Germline V gene lookup returns CDR1 GTSNPN and CDR2 SVGIG (reference sequence). The CDR3 sequence is 13 residues long. The CDR3 region is CAWRGQSNQPQHF. The CDR3 DNA reads TGTGCCTGGCGGGGACAGAGCAATCAGCCCCAGCATTTT.